The entry that follows covers one TCR beta chain sequence. What it binds is not known. The entry originates in a study of spatial heterogeneity in lung cancer. Study as a whole: Alpha-chain sequences were consistently detected in smaller numbers than beta-chain sequences. Study outcomes and limitations: The appearance of ubiquitous expanded tumor TCRs in blood was greater at resection than follow-up.

Trimming took off 0 bases at V and 0 bases at J, with 12 bases between the two ends. The CDR3 has 17 residues. Germline V gene lookup returns CDR1 DFQATT and CDR2 SNEGSKA (reference sequence). All TCR cDNA molecules were individually tagged with a unique molecular identifier. MiXCR, run by TCRdb on the 5' RACE reads, gives a single entry per CDR3 protein. Seen here are 40,000 or so distinct CDR3 sequences, around 7.2% observed once, and the top ten hold approximately 30%. Time point indicated: sample taken at primary tumor resection. The study sequenced unsorted whole RNA from tumor, nontumor lung or frozen PBMC. Donors were some 72 untreated early-stage non-small cell lung cancer patients.

The sequencing used PBMCs, collected at surgery. The chain carries TRBV20-1 and TRBJ2-6, with D hard to call. The source of this sequence is a male donor with early-stage non-small cell lung cancer. The DNA for the CDR3 is TGCAGTGCTAGAGATCAAGTCCGTCGCTCTGGGGCCAACGTCCTGACTTTC. It specifies CSARDQVRRSGANVLTF.